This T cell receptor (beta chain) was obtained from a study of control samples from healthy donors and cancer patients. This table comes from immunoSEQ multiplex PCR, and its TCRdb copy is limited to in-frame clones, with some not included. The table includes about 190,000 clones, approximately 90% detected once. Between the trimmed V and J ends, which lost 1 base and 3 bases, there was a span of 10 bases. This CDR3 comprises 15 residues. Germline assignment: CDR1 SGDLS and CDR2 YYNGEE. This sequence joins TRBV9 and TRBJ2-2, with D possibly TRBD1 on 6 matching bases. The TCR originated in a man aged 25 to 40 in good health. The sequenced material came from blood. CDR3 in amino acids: CASSVTRGDTGELFF. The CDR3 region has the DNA TGTGCCAGCAGCGTAACCAGGGGTGACACCGGGGAGCTGTTTTTT.